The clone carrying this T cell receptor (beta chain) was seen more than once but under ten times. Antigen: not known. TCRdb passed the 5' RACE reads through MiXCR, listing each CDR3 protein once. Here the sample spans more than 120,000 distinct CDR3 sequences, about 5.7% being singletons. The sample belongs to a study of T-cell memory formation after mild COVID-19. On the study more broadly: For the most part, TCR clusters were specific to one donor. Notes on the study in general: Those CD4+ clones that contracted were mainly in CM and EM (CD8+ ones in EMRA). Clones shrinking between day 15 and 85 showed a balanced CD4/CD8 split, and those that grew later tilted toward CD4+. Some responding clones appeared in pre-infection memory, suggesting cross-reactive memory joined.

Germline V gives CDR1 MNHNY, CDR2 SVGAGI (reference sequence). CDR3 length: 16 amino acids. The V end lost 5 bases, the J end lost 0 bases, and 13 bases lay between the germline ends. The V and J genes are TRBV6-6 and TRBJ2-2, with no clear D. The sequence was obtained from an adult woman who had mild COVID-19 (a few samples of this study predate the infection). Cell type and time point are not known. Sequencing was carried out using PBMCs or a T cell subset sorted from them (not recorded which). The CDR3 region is CASSTPPNSNTGELFF. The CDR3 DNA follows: TGTGCCAGCAGTACCCCGCCGAATTCGAACACCGGGGAGCTGTTTTTT.